This T cell receptor (beta chain) was recorded in a study of CD8 T cells in Susac syndrome (dated by TCRdb to the late 2010s). Broadly, across the study: Among the sequenced Susac syndrome patients, roughly six had clinically active disease and under 10 were in clinical remission. Whether CD8+ T cell activation and differentiation in Susac syndrome was antigen driven was tested using repertoire sequencing. At blood withdrawal, Susac syndrome patients were either therapy-naive, taking corticosteroids (in some cases with IVIg as well), or taking IVIg alone.

RNA was extracted using the RNeasy kit, and about 0.45 to 1 ug of the RNA was reverse transcribed with random hexamers. The immunoSEQ multiplex PCR assay, which covers 54 Vbeta and 13 Jbeta segments, was used to amplify TCR beta CDR3 regions. PCR amplification bias was corrected by using a synthetic template baseline for primer optimization and computational correction. As for how the authors treated the data: Reads were annotated to V, D and J genes per IMGT and analyzed with immunoSEQ Analyzer, keeping only productive sequences. To calculate clonality, Shannon entropy was normalized by log2 of the number of productive unique sequences and then subtracted from one. Public and private clones were assessed among the 100 most prevalent clones of each patient and control. Susac-specific clones were defined as absent from healthy and MS cohorts, 800 to 1,200 published viral clones and other ImmuneACCESS disease sequences. In-frame beta chains were kept once TCRdb had trimmed the public reads at Q25 with fastp and called clones with MiXCR. CDR3 protein duplicates are merged, each entry listing the most common genes and DNA. It is TCRdb's table, rather than the study itself, that gives the V and J calls and clone size. The sample yields 120,000 to 150,000 distinct CDR3 sequences; more than 90% were counted once. About 0.08% of the sample is taken by the ten largest.

On this clonotype itself: The clone's antigen remains unknown. The record has no base qualities; no much larger clone is one base away.

What the study reported, not specific to this receptor: The TCR sequencing and HLA analysis was acknowledged to have included a relatively small number of individuals. In patients with Susac syndrome, the CD4+ T cell repertoire showed no detectable clonal expansion.

High-throughput TCR beta sequencing profiled peripheral blood CD8+ and CD4+ T cells from healthy donors, Susac syndrome patients and multiple sclerosis patients. The Susac syndrome patients fulfilled recently defined diagnostic criteria for definite or probable disease. CD8+ TEMRA cells were enriched by FACS, while bulk CD8+ and CD4+ T cells were purified by magnetic negative isolation. Blood was collected in EDTA tubes and processed within 24 hours, with PBMCs isolated through density gradient centrifugation. PBMCs destined for TCR sequencing were cryopreserved in liquid nitrogen and later thawed in a 37 °C water bath. Purity of sorted or isolated CD4+, CD8+ and CD8+ TEMRA cells was at least 90%. V is cut by 7 bases and J by 6 bases, and the space between the germline ends is 12 bases. Via the germline V gene, CDR1 is SGHNT and CDR2 YENEEA. The CDR3 contains 12 residues, cysteine and phenylalanine counted. Only CDR3 DNA is held: 36 bases, read in frame from base 1.

Sequencing used CD4+ T cells from PBMCs. This TCR derives from a human donor with Susac syndrome. Here the chain combines TRBV11-3 and TRBJ1-2, with no D gene named confidently. The sequenced DNA: TGTGCCAGCACCTTCTGTGGGGATGGCTACACCTTC. Its coded protein is CASTFCGDGYTF. The full variable domain, with segments outside the CDR3 supplied by the reference TRBV11-3 and TRBJ1-2 proteins, appears as EAGVVQSPRYKIIEKKQPVAFWCNPISGHNTLYWYLQNLGQGPELLIRYENEEAVDDSQLPKDRFSAERLKGVDSTLKIQPAELGDSAVYLCASTFCGDGYTFGSGTRLTVV.